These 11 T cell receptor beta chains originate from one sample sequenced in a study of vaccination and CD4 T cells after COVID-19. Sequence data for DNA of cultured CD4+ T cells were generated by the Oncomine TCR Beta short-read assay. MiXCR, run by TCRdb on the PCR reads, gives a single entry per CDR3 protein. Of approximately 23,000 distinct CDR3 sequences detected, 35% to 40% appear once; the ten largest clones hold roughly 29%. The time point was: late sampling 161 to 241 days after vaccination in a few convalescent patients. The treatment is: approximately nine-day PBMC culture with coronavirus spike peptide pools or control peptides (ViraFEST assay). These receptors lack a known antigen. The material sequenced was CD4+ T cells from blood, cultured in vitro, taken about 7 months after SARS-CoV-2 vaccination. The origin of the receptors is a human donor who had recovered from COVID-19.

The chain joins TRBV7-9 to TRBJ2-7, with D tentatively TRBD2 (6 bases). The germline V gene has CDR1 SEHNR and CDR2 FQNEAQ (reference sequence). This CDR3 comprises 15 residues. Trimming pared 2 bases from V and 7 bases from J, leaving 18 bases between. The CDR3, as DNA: TGTGCCAGCAGCTTAATGGTGGGAGGATTTTATGAGCAGTACTTC. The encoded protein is CASSLMVGGFYEQYF.

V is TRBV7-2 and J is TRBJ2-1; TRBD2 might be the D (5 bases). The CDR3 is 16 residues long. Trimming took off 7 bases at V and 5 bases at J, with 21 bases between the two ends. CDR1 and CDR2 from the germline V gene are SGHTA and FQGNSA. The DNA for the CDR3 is TGTGCCAGCATGCCCCGGGCGGGTATACGGGACAATGAGCAGTTCTTC. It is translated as CASMPRAGIRDNEQFF.

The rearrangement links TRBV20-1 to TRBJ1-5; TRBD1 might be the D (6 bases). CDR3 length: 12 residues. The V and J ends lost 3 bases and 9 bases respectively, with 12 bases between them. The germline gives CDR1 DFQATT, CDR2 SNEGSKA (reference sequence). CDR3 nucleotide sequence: TGCAGTGCTAGTGAGGGGGGGGGGCCCCAGCATTTT. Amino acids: CSASEGGGPQHF.

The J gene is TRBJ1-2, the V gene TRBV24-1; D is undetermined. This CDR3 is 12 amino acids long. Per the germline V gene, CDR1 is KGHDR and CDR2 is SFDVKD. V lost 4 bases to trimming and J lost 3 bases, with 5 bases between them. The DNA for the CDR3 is TGTGCCACCAGTGAGGGGTACTATGGCTACACCTTC. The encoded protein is CATSEGYYGYTF.

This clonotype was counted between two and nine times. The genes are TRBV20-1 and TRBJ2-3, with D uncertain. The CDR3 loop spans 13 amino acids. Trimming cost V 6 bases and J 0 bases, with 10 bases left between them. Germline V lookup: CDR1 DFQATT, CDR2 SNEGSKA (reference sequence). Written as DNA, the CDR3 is TGCAGTGCAACGCGGAGTAGCACAGATACGCAGTATTTT. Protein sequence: CSATRSSTDTQYF.

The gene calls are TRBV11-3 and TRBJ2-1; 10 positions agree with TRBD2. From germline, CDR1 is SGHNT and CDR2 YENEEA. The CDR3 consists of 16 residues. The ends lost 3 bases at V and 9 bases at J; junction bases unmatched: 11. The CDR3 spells CASSFLAGEEWGEQFF. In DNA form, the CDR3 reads TGTGCCAGCAGCTTTCTAGCGGGAGAGGAGTGGGGTGAGCAGTTCTTC.

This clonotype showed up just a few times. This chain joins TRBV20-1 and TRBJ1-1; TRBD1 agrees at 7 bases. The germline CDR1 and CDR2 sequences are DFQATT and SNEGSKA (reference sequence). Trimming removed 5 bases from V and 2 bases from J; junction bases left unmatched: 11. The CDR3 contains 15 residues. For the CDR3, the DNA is TGCAGTGCTGTGGACAGGACGGGGGTAAACACTGAAGCTTTCTTT. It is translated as CSAVDRTGVNTEAFF.

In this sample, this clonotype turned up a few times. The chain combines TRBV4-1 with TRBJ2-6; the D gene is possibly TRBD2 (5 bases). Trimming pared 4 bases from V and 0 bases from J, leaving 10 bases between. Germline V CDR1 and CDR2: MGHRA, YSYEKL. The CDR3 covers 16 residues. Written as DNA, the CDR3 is TGCGCCAGCAGCCGCAACGAGGGCTCTGGGGCCAACGTCCTGACTTTC. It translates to CASSRNEGSGANVLTF.

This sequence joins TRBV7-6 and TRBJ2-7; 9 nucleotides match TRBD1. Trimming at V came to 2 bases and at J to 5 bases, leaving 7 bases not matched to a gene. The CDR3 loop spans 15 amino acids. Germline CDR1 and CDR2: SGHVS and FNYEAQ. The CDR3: CASSLRTGARDEQYF. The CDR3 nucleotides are TGTGCCAGCAGCTTACGGACAGGGGCCAGGGACGAGCAGTACTTC.

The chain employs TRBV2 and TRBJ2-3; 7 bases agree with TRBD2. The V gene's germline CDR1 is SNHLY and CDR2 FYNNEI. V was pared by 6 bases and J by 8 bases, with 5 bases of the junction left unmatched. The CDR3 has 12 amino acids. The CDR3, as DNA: TGTGCCAGCAGCGTAGTAGCGGGTACGCAGTATTTT. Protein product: CASSVVAGTQYF.

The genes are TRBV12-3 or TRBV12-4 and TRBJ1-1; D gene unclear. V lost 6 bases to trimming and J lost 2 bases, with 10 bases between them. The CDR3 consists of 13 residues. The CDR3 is CASSTQYNTEAFF. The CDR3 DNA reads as TGTGCCAGCAGCACGCAATATAACACTGAAGCTTTCTTT.